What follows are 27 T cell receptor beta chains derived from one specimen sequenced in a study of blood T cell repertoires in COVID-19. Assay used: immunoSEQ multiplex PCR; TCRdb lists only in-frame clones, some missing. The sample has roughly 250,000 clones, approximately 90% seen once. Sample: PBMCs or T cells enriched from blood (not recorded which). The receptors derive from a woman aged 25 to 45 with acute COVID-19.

The CDR3 sequence: CASSFRGSEKLFF. CDR3 in DNA: TGTGCCAGCAGTTTTAGGGGGAGTGAAAAACTGTTTTTT. V gene TRBV28 combines with J gene TRBJ1-4; a possible D gene is TRBD1 (6 bases). Deletions cut 3 bases from V and 7 bases from J, with 9 bases between. In germline, CDR1 is MDHEN, CDR2 SYDVKM. CDR3 length: 13 residues.

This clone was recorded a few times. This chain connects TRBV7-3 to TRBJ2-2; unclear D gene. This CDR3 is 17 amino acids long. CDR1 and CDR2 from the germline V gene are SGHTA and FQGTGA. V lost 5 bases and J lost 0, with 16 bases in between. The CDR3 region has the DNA TGTGCCAGCAGCCCGACTCGTGTCCTAACGAACACCGGGGAGCTGTTTTTT. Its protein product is CASSPTRVLTNTGELFF.

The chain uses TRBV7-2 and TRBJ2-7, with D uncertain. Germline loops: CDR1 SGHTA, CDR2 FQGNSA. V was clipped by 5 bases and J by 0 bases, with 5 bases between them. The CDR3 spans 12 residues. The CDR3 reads CASSRSSYEQYF. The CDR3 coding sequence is TGTGCCAGCAGCCGTAGCTCCTACGAGCAGTACTTC.

CDR3 residues: CASSLGIRETSEAFF. In nucleotides, the CDR3 is TGCGCCAGCAGCTTGGGTATCAGGGAAACATCTGAAGCTTTCTTT. This chain uses TRBV5-1 with TRBJ1-1; D perhaps matches TRBD1 (5 bases). The CDR3 totals 15 residues. The V and J ends lost 0 bases and 6 bases respectively, with 15 bases between them. The germline V gene encodes CDR1 SGHRS and CDR2 YFSETQ.

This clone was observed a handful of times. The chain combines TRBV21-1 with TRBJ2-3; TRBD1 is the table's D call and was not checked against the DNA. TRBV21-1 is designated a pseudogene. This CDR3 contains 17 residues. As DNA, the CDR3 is TGTGCCAGCAGCTTCGGAGGCAGGGGTGGTGACACAGATACGCAGTATTTT. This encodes CASSFGGRGGDTDTQYF.

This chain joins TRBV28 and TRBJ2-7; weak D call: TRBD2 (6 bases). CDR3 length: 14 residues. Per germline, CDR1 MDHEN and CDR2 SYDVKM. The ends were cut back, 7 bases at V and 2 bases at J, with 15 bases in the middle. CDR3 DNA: TGTGCCAGCATGCGGCGCGGGGCCCCCTACGAGCAGTACTTC. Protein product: CASMRRGAPYEQYF.

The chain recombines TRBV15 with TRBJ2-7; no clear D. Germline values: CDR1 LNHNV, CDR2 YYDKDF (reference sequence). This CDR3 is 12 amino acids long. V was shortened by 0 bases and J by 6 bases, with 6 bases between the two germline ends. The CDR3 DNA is TGTGCCACCAGCAGAGATGTCGGCGAGCAGTACTTC. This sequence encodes CATSRDVGEQYF. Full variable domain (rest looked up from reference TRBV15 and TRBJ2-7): DAMVIQNPRYQVTQFGKPVTLSCSQTLNHNVMYWYQQKSSQAPKLLFHYYDKDFNNEADTPDNFQSRRPNTSFCFLDIRSPGLGDTAMYLCATSRDVGEQYFGPGTRLTVT.

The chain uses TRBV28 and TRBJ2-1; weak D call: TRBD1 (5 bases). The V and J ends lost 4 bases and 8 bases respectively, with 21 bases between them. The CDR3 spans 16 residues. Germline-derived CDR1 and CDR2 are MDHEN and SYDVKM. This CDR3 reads CASSWPITGVAHEQFF. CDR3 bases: TGTGCCAGCAGTTGGCCAATTACAGGAGTAGCCCATGAGCAGTTCTTC.

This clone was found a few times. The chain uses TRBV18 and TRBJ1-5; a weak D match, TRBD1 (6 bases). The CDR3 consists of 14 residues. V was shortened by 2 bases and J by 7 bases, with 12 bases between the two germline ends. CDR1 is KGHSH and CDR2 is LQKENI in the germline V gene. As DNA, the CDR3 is TGTGCCAGCTCACCAACAGGGCTAGAACAGCCCCAGCATTTT. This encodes CASSPTGLEQPQHF.

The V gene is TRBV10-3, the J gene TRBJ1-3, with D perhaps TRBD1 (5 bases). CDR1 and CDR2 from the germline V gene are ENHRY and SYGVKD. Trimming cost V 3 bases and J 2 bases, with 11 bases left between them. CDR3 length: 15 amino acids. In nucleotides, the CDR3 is TGTGCCATCAGTGATCAGGGAAGTGCTGGAAACACCATATATTTT. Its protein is CAISDQGSAGNTIYF.

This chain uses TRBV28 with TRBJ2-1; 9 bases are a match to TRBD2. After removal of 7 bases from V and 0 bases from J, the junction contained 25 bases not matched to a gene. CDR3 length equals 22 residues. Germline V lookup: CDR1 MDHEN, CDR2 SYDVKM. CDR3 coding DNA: TGTGCCAGCAACCCCAAAAAGTCGCGGGGACTAGCCGGTATTAGCTCCTACAATGAGCAGTTCTTC. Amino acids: CASNPKKSRGLAGISSYNEQFF.

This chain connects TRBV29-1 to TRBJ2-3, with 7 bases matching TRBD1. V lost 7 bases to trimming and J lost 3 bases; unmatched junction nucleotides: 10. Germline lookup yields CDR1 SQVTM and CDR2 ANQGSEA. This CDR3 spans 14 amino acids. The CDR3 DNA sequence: TGCAGCGGTTTAGACAGGGTCTGGACAGATACGCAGTATTTT. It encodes CSGLDRVWTDTQYF.

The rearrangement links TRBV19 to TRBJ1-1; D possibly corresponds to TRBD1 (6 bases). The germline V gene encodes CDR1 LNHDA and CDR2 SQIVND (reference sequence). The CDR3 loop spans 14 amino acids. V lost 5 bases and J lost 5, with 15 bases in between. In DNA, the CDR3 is TGTGCCAGTAGTTCCCCAGGGAGGGGGACTGAAGCTTTCTTT. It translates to CASSSPGRGTEAFF.

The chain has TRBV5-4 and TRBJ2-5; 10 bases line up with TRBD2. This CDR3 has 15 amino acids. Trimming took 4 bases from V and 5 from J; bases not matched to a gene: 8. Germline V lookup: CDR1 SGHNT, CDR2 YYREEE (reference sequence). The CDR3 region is CASSPTLAGVETQYF. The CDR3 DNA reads TGTGCCAGCAGCCCGACTCTAGCGGGAGTCGAGACCCAGTACTTC.

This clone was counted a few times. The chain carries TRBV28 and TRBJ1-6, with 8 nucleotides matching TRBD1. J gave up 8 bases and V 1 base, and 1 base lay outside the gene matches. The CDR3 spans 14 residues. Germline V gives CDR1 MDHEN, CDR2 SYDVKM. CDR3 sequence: CASSLSGGHSPLHF. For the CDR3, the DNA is TGTGCCAGCAGTTTATCAGGGGGCCATTCACCCCTCCACTTT.

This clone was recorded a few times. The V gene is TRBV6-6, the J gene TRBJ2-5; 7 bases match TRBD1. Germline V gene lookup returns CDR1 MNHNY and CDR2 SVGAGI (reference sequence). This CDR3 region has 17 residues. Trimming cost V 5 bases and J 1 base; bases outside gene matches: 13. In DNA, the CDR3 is TGTGCCAGCAGTCGTCGAAATACAGGGGACCTCCAAGAGACCCAGTACTTC. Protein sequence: CASSRRNTGDLQETQYF.

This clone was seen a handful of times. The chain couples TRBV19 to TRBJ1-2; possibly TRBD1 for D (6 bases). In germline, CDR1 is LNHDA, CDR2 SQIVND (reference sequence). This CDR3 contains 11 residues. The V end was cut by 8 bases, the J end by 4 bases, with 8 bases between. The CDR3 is CASHRAYGYTF. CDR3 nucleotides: TGTGCCAGTCACAGGGCCTATGGCTACACCTTC.

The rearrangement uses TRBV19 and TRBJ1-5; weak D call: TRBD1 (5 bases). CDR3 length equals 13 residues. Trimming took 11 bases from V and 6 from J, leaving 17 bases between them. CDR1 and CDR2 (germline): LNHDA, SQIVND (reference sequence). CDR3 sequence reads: CASGGGAGQPQHF. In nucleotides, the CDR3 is TGTGCCTCGGGGGGAGGGGCAGGTCAGCCCCAGCATTTT.

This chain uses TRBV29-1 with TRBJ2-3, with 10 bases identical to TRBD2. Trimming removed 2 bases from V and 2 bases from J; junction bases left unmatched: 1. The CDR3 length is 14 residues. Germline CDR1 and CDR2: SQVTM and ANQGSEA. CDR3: CSVETSGITDTQYF. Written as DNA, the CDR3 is TGCAGCGTTGAAACTAGCGGGATCACAGATACGCAGTATTTT.

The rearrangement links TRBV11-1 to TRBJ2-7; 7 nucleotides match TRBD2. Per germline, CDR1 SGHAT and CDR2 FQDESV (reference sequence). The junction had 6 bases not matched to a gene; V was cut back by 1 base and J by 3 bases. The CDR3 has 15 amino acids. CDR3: CASSLGGTTLYEQYF. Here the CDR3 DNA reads TGTGCCAGCAGCTTAGGGGGGACTACTCTCTACGAGCAGTACTTC.

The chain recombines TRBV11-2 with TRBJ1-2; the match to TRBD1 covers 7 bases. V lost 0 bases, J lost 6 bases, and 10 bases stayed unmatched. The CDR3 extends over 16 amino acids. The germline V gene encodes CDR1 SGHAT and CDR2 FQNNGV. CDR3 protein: CASSLDLGDRVHGYTF. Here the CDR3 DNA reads TGTGCCAGCAGCTTAGATCTGGGGGACAGAGTTCATGGCTACACCTTC.

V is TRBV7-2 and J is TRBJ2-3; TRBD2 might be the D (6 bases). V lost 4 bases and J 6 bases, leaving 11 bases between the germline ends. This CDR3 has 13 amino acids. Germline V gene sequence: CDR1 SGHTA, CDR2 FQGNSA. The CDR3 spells CASSWPGGDTQYF. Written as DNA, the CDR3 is TGTGCCAGCAGCTGGCCTGGGGGGGATACGCAGTATTTT.

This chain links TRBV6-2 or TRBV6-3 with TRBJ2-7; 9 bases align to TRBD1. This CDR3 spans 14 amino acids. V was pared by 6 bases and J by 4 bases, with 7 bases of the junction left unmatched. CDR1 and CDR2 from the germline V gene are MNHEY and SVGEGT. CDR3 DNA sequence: TGTGCCAGCAGCCGACAGGGGGGATTGTACGAGCAGTACTTC. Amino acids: CASSRQGGLYEQYF.

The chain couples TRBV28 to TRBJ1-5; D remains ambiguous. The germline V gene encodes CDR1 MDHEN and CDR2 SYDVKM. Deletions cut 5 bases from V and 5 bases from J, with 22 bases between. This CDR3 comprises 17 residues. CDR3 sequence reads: CASSPGAGIPSYQPQHF. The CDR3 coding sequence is TGTGCCAGCAGTCCGGGCGCGGGCATCCCCTCTTATCAGCCCCAGCATTTT. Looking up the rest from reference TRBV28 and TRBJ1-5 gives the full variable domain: DVKVTQSSRYLVKRTGEKVFLECVQDMDHENMFWYRQDPGLGLRLIYFSYDVKMKEKGDIPEGYSVSREKKERFSLILESASTNQTSMYLCASSPGAGIPSYQPQHFGDGTRLSIL.

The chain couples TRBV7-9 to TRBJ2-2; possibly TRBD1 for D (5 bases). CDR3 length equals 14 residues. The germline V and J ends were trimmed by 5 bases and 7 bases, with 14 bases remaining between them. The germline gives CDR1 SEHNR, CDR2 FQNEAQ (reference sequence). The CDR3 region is CASSPDSLGGELFF. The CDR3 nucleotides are TGTGCCAGCAGCCCAGACAGTCTTGGCGGGGAGCTGTTTTTT.

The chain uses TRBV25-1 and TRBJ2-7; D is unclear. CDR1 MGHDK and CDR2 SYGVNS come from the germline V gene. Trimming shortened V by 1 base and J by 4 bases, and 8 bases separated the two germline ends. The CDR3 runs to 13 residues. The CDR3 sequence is CASSESNLYEQYF. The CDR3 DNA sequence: TGTGCCAGCAGTGAATCTAACCTTTACGAGCAGTACTTC.

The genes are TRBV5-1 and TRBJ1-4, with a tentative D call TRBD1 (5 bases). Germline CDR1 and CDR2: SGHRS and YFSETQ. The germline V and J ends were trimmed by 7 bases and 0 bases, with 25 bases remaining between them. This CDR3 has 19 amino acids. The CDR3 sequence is CASPGAQQGKGATNEKLFF. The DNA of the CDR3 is TGCGCCAGCCCAGGCGCACAGCAGGGCAAAGGTGCAACTAATGAAAAACTGTTTTTT. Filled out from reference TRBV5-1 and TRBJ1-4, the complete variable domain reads KAGVTQTPRYLIKTRGQQVTLSCSPISGHRSVSWYQQTPGQGLQFLFEYFSETQRNKGNFPGRFSGRQFSNSRSEMNVSTLELGDSALYLCASPGAQQGKGATNEKLFFGSGTQLSVL.